Below, one TCR beta chain is given with its context. In the study's own analysis: Estimates of nucleated cell counts were drawn from the amplification of reference gene primers. The repertoire was sequenced with immunoSEQ multiplex PCR; TCRdb's copy has only in-frame clones and lacks some. The V and J calls and clone size are taken from that table; D and trimming were inferred from the DNA. The repertoire consists of 37,000 or so clones, with 65% to 80% occurring once and the leading ten covering 1.5% to 2%. These data come from a study of blood T cell repertoires in COVID-19. Study details: Samples came from the United States, Italy and Spain, spanning acute and convalescent COVID-19. PBMCs, B-cell-depleted T cells, or T cells provided the cDNA or gDNA that made up the material.

The specimen sequenced was peripheral blood. The sequence derives from a man aged 55 to 70 with active COVID-19.

The DNA for the CDR3 is TGTGCCAGCAGTTTACGCCCTCCGGAGGTCCCTGACACAGATACGCAGTATTTT. Translation: CASSLRPPEVPDTDTQYF. The J gene is TRBJ2-3, the V gene TRBV28, with a tentative D call TRBD2 (5 bases). V was shortened by 2 bases and J by 2 bases, with 20 bases between the two germline ends. Germline assignment: CDR1 MDHEN and CDR2 SYDVKM. This CDR3 contains 18 residues.